The next 23 T cell receptor beta chains were all read from a single sample in a study of type 1 regulatory T cells (dated by TCRdb to about 2021). Sequencing took place on an Illumina MiSeq. TCRdb reworked the public reads: Q25 trimming with fastp, MiXCR clone assembly, productive beta chains retained. When rows share a CDR3 protein, they turn into one entry using the most common DNA and genes. A total of 20,000 to 30,000 distinct CDR3 sequences appear in this sample, 55% to 75% of them only once. Approximately 14% of the sample is in the top ten clones. Their recognized antigens are unknown. The sequencing sample was made of cultured T cells, either the whole culture or a sorted T cell fraction (not recorded which). Read against the paper, the sample's cell subset or site label means: Tr1-enriched cell product generated in vitro against host alloantigens. The source of these receptors is a human donor in good health.

The chain combines TRBV12-3 or TRBV12-4 with TRBJ1-5, with 10 nucleotides matching TRBD1. V shed 5 bases and J 3 bases; nucleotides not matched to a gene: 4. CDR3 length equals 15 residues. The CDR3 here is CASSDRGRDNQPQHF. The CDR3 nucleotides read TGTGCCAGCAGTGACAGGGGGCGAGACAATCAGCCCCAGCATTTT.

The chain carries TRBV3-1 and TRBJ1-6; TRBD1 matches 8 bases. The germline CDR1 and CDR2 sequences are LGHDT and YNNKEL (reference sequence). The CDR3 loop spans 15 amino acids. The J segment lost 7 bases and the V segment lost 3 bases, leaving 5 bases of the junction unmatched. The CDR3 DNA sequence: TGTGCCAGCAGCCAGGGCAGGGGGCGAAATTCACCCCTCCACTTT. The encoded protein is CASSQGRGRNSPLHF.

The chain joins TRBV10-3 to TRBJ1-2, with D possibly being TRBD1 (6 bases). CDR1 and CDR2 (germline): ENHRY, SYGVKD. The CDR3 loop spans 15 amino acids. V was shortened by 3 bases and J by 5 bases, with 16 bases between the two germline ends. The CDR3 DNA sequence: TGTGCCATCAGTGAAGGCCCGGGGGCGGGGTATGGCTACACCTTC. It encodes CAISEGPGAGYGYTF.

The chain joins TRBV5-1 to TRBJ2-5, with 8 bases lining up with TRBD1. J gave up 1 base and V 2 bases, and 7 bases lay outside the gene matches. The CDR3 runs 16 residues. Germline-derived CDR1 and CDR2 are SGHRS and YFSETQ. DNA of the CDR3: TGCGCCAGCAGCTTAACAGGGGGAGTGGGCCAAGAGACCCAGTACTTC. This gives the protein CASSLTGGVGQETQYF.

The CDR3 coding sequence is TGTGCCAGCAGTGAGAGGGGGCGAATGAACACTGAAGCTTTCTTT. Amino acids: CASSERGRMNTEAFF. J is TRBJ1-1 and V is TRBV6-1; TRBD1 matches at 7 bases. This CDR3 is built from 15 residues. Looked up from germline, CDR1 is MNHNS and CDR2 is SASEGT. With V trimmed by 3 bases and J by 0 bases, 4 bases remained unmatched.

This sequence joins TRBV20-1 and TRBJ2-1; D is ambiguous. Germline CDR1 is DFQATT and CDR2 is SNEGSKA (reference sequence). The CDR3 has 15 amino acids. The V gene lost 5 bases and the J gene lost 0 bases, with 14 bases spanning the gap. The DNA of the CDR3 is TGCAGTGCTCTCTCACGCGGCAGCTCCTACAATGAGCAGTTCTTC. Translation: CSALSRGSSYNEQFF.

A word on this clonotype: One junction end disagrees with the germline gene, perhaps due to a read error. V gene TRBV4-3 combines with J gene TRBJ2-5; 11 nucleotides match TRBD1. The germline gives CDR1 LGHNA, CDR2 YSLEER. The CDR3 extends over 16 amino acids. The CDR3 DNA follows: TGCGCCAGCAGCCAAGCCTGGACAGGGGGCAAGGAGACCCGGTACTTC. Its translation: CASSQAWTGGKETRYF.

Comments on this clonotype: A junction boundary mismatches the germline segment, possibly from a read error. The rearrangement joins TRBV7-3 to TRBJ2-1; D ambiguous. Germline V gives CDR1 SGHTA, CDR2 FQGTGA. The length of the CDR3 is 11 residues. The chain's CDR3 is CASSSLGKRLF. The CDR3 coding sequence is TGTGCCAGCAGCTCCCTCGGTAAGCGCCTCTTC. Full variable domain (outside the CDR3, taken from reference TRBV7-3 and TRBJ2-1): GAGVSQTPSNKVTEKGKYVELRCDPISGHTALYWYRQSLGQGPEFLIYFQGTGAADDSGLPNDRFFAVRPEGSVSTLKIQRTERGDSAVYLCASSSLGKRLFGPGTRLTVL.

The chain recombines TRBV12-3 or TRBV12-4 with TRBJ1-5, with unresolved D. Deletions cut 6 bases from V and 0 bases from J, with 18 bases between. This CDR3 is 17 amino acids long. The CDR3 sequence: CASSRQPGMGSNQPQHF. The DNA of the CDR3 is TGTGCCAGCAGCCGCCAACCCGGGATGGGTAGCAATCAGCCCCAGCATTTT.

The chain has TRBV5-6 and TRBJ2-1; the D is unclear. CDR3 length: 15 residues. V was trimmed by 4 bases and J by 0 bases, leaving 11 bases between them. CDR1 and CDR2 from the germline V gene are SGHDT and YYEEEE. In DNA form, the CDR3 reads TGTGCCAGCAGCCTTAAGGTTCGCTCCTACAATGAGCAGTTCTTC. Translated: CASSLKVRSYNEQFF.

This chain uses TRBV19 with TRBJ1-5, with D unresolved. With 5 bases removed from V and 5 bases from J, the gap between germline ends came to 10 bases. This CDR3 is 13 amino acids long. Germline values: CDR1 LNHDA, CDR2 SQIVND (reference sequence). The DNA of the CDR3 is TGTGCCAGTAGTCCCTCCCGGGATCAGCCCCAGCATTTT. Encoded protein: CASSPSRDQPQHF.

The chain carries TRBV20-1 and TRBJ2-7; D not certain. Trimming left V 5 bases short and J 7 bases short, with 21 bases between. Germline loops: CDR1 DFQATT, CDR2 SNEGSKA (reference sequence). This CDR3 spans 14 amino acids. In DNA form, the CDR3 reads TGCAGTGCTTCCTCCGGGCCACCTAAAGGGGAGCAGTACTTC. As protein: CSASSGPPKGEQYF.

The rearrangement links TRBV7-2 to TRBJ1-4; D ambiguous. Germline-derived CDR1 and CDR2 are SGHTA and FQGNSA. Trimming took 5 bases from V and 0 from J, leaving 10 bases between them. This CDR3 has 15 amino acids. In DNA form, the CDR3 reads TGTGCCAGCAGCCCTGGGTCCACAACTAATGAAAAACTGTTTTTT. Its translation is CASSPGSTTNEKLFF.

The chain joins TRBV21-1 to TRBJ2-5. TRBV21-1 is given as a pseudogene. This CDR3 is built from 14 residues. The CDR3 loop is CASSSMGRSETQYF. In DNA form, the CDR3 reads TGTGCCAGCAGCAGTATGGGTCGGTCAGAGACCCAGTACTTC.

The chain employs TRBV11-2 and TRBJ1-6; D is ambiguous. Germline CDR1 and CDR2: SGHAT and FQNNGV. The CDR3 spans 16 residues. V lost 0 bases to trimming and J lost 9 bases, with 15 bases between them. CDR3 protein: CASSLDHSLGISPLHF. CDR3 DNA: TGTGCCAGCAGCTTAGATCATAGCCTGGGGATTTCACCCCTCCACTTT.

The chain uses TRBV20-1 and TRBJ2-1; D might be TRBD1 (5 bases). Between the trimmed V and J ends, which lost 0 bases and 0 bases, there was a span of 12 bases. This CDR3 region has 16 residues. Germline V gene sequence: CDR1 DFQATT, CDR2 SNEGSKA (reference sequence). CDR3 sequence (DNA): TGCAGTGCTAGAGATAGGGGCGGCCGCTCCTACAATGAGCAGTTCTTC. It translates to CSARDRGGRSYNEQFF.

A few counts support this clonotype. V and J are TRBV20-1 and TRBJ2-2, with a possible D match to TRBD1 (7 bases). Germline CDR1 and CDR2: DFQATT and SNEGSKA (reference sequence). V lost 3 bases and J lost 7, with 21 bases in between. The CDR3 contains 16 residues. CDR3 protein: CSASPSSRGRDGELFF. Here the CDR3 DNA reads TGCAGTGCTAGTCCAAGTAGTAGGGGGCGGGACGGGGAGCTGTTTTTT.

CDR3 protein: CSAEGNRGVGAKNIQYF. CDR3 in DNA: TGCAGTGCTGAGGGGAACCGCGGGGTAGGGGCCAAAAACATTCAGTACTTC. V usage is TRBV20-1 and J usage is TRBJ2-4, with a tentative D call TRBD2 (6 bases). Trimming left V 5 bases short and J 1 base short, with 21 bases between. Germline V gene sequence: CDR1 DFQATT, CDR2 SNEGSKA (reference sequence). CDR3 size: 17 residues.

This chain joins TRBV7-2 and TRBJ2-1, with 10 bases lining up with TRBD2. There are 15 residues in the CDR3. J lost 6 bases, V lost 4 bases, and 6 bases had no gene match. Germline values: CDR1 SGHTA, CDR2 FQGNSA. Here the CDR3 reads CASSYQRGGPNEQFF. The CDR3 DNA sequence: TGTGCCAGCAGCTACCAGCGGGGGGGCCCCAATGAGCAGTTCTTC.

V is TRBV7-9 and J is TRBJ1-1; D might be TRBD1 (6 bases). The germline V gene encodes CDR1 SEHNR and CDR2 FQNEAQ (reference sequence). This CDR3 region has 15 residues. V shed 5 bases and J shed 4 bases, with 17 bases lying between them. The CDR3: CASSHARGAATEAFF. The CDR3, as DNA: TGTGCCAGCAGCCACGCGAGGGGGGCGGCCACTGAAGCTTTCTTT.

The chain joins TRBV6-2 or TRBV6-3 to TRBJ2-5; 7 nucleotides line up with TRBD2. In germline, CDR1 is MNHEY, CDR2 SVGEGT. Unmatched junction bases numbered 3, after V lost 6 bases and J lost 2 bases. The CDR3 totals 13 residues. This CDR3 is CASRGTTQETQYF. The CDR3 coding sequence is TGTGCCAGCAGGGGGACTACTCAAGAGACCCAGTACTTC.

CDR3 sequence (DNA): TGTGCCAGCAATCGAGGGCAGGCGGCAAGCACAGATACGCAGTATTTT. Protein: CASNRGQAASTDTQYF. The chain recombines TRBV6-1 with TRBJ2-3; D is possibly TRBD2 (5 bases). Per the germline V gene, CDR1 is MNHNS and CDR2 is SASEGT. Trimming shortened V by 7 bases and J by 0 bases, and 17 bases separated the two germline ends. This CDR3 is 16 amino acids long.

This chain connects TRBV7-9 to TRBJ2-1; the match to TRBD1 covers 9 bases. The length of the CDR3 is 18 residues. J gave up 6 bases and V 5 bases, and 17 bases lay outside the gene matches. CDR1 and CDR2 from the germline V gene are SEHNR and FQNEAQ (reference sequence). For the CDR3, the DNA is TGTGCCAGCAGCACCCCCAGTAGGGGGACAGGGCGAGGCAATGAGCAGTTCTTC. This codes for CASSTPSRGTGRGNEQFF.